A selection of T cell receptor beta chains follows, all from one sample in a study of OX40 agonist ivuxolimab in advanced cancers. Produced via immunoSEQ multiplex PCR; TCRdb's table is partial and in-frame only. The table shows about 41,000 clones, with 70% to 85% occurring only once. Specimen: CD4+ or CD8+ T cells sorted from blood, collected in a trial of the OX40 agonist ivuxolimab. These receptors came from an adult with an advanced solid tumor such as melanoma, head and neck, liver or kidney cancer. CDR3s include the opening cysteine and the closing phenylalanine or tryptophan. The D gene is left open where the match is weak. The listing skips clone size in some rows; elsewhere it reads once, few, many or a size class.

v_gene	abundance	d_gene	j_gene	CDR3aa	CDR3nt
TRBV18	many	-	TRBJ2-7	CASSTMDRSYEQYF	TGTGCCAGCTCTACCATGGACAGATCCTACGAGCAGTACTTC
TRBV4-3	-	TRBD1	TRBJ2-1	CASSDRDRVQNEQFF	TGCGCCAGCAGCGACCGGGACAGGGTACAAAATGAGCAGTTCTTC
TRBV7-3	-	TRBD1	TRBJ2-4	CASSLDGGQGVSIQYF	TGTGCCAGCAGCTTAGATGGTGGACAGGGCGTTAGCATTCAGTACTTC
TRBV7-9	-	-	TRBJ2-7	CASSSNPRDPRQYF	TGTGCCAGCAGCTCGAACCCCCGGGACCCCCGGCAGTACTTC
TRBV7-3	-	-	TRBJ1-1	CASSLEPFSTEAFF	TGTGCCAGCAGCTTAGAGCCCTTCAGCACTGAAGCTTTCTTT
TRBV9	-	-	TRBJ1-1	CASSPGTVVAAFF	TGTGCCAGCAGCCCAGGGACCGTCGTGGCAGCTTTCTTT
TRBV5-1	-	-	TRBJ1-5	CASVCLGNQPQHF	TGCGCCAGCGTGTGCCTTGGCAATCAGCCCCAGCATTTT
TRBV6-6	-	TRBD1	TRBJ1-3	CASSLTGRNTIYF	TGTGCCAGCAGTCTGACAGGGAGAAACACCATATATTTT
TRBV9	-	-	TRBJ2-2	CASSVHGRQPNTGELFF	TGTGCCAGCAGCGTTCATGGGAGACAGCCGAACACCGGGGAGCTGTTTTTT
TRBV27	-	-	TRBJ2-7	CASSLLPSTGSSYEQYF	TGTGCCAGCAGTTTATTGCCCTCCACAGGCAGCTCCTACGAGCAGTACTTC
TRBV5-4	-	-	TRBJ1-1	CASSLVGGGTEAFF	TGTGCCAGCAGCTTGGTGGGGGGCGGAACTGAAGCTTTCTTT
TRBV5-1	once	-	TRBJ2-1	CASSPTGNNEQFF	TGCGCCAGCAGCCCCACAGGGAACAATGAGCAGTTCTTC
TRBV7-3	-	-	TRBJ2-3	CASSLLGLDTQYF	TGTGCCAGCAGCTTACTTGGATTAGATACGCAGTATTTT
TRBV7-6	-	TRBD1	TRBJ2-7	CASSLRDRDPEQYF	TGTGCCAGCAGCTTGAGGGACAGGGACCCCGAGCAGTACTTC
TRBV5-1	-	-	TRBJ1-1	CASSLGSGTVEAFF	TGCGCCAGCAGCTTGGGAAGTGGGACCGTAGAAGCTTTCTTT
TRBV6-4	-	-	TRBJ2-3	CASSVTSTDTQYF	TGTGCCAGCAGTGTCACTAGCACAGATACGCAGTATTTT
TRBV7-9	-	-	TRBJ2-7	CASSLGSGAYEQYF	TGTGCCAGCAGCTTAGGGTCGGGCGCCTACGAGCAGTACTTC
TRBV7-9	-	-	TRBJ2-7	CASSFGGLSYEQYF	TGTGCCAGCAGCTTTGGGGGCCTGTCTTACGAGCAGTACTTC
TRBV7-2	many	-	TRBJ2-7	CASSLATRGHGYF	TGTGCCAGCAGCTTAGCGACGAGGGGCCACGGGTACTTC
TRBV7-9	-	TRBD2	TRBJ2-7	CASSLGGGGYEQYF	TGTGCCAGCAGCTTGGGAGGCGGGGGATACGAGCAGTACTTC
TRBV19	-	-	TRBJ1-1	CASRVVSPMNTEAFF	TGTGCCAGTAGGGTGGTGAGCCCAATGAACACTGAAGCTTTCTTT
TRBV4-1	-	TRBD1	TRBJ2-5	CASRWTGEETQYF	TGCGCCAGCAGGTGGACAGGGGAAGAGACCCAGTACTTC
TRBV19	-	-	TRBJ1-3	CASSMAGNSGNTIYF	TGTGCCAGTAGTATGGCAGGGAACTCTGGAAACACCATATATTTT
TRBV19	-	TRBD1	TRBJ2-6	CASSRWDSHPSGANVLTF	TGTGCCAGTAGTCGCTGGGACAGCCACCCCTCTGGGGCCAACGTCCTGACTTTC
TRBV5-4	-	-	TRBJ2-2	CASSLGGNTGELFF	TGTGCCAGCAGCTTGGGAGGGAACACCGGGGAGCTGTTTTTT
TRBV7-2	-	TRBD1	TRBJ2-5	CASSVQGVETQYF	TGTGCCAGCAGCGTACAGGGGGTGGAGACCCAGTACTTC
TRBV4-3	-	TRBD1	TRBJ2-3	CASSQEGQGFDTQYF	TGCGCCAGCAGCCAAGAGGGACAGGGGTTCGATACGCAGTATTTT
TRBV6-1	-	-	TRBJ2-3	CASSELRGGASTDTQYF	TGTGCCAGCAGTGAATTAAGAGGGGGGGCGAGCACAGATACGCAGTATTTT
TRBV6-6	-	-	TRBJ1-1	CASSYRGGATEAFF	TGTGCCAGCAGTTACAGAGGGGGAGCCACTGAAGCTTTCTTT
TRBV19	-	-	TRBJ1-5	CASSIRPDSNQPQHF	TGTGCCAGTAGTATTAGGCCGGATAGCAATCAGCCCCAGCATTTT
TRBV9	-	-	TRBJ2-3	CASSVGGLDTQYF	TGTGCCAGCAGCGTAGGAGGGTTGGATACGCAGTATTTT
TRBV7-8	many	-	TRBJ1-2	CASSSPGEGYGYTF	TGTGCCAGCAGCTCCCCAGGGGAGGGCTATGGCTACACCTTC
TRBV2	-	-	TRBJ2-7	CASSDVVGLGVEQYF	TGTGCCAGCAGTGATGTGGTAGGGCTTGGCGTCGAGCAGTACTTC
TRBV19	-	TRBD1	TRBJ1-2	CASRSNRGDYGYTF	TGTGCCAGTAGAAGCAACAGGGGGGACTATGGCTACACCTTC
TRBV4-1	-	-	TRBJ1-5	CASSSQGLGNQPQHF	TGCGCCAGCAGCTCCCAGGGACTCGGCAATCAGCCCCAGCATTTT
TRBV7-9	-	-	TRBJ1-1	CASSPPWGVDTEAFF	TGTGCCAGCAGCCCACCCTGGGGGGTGGACACTGAAGCTTTCTTT
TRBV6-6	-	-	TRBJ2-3	CASSYRVADTQYF	TGTGCCAGCAGTTACAGGGTTGCAGATACGCAGTATTTT
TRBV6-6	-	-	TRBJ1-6	CASSYLGGKNSPLHF	TGTGCCAGCAGTTACCTGGGGGGGAAGAATTCACCCCTCCACTTT
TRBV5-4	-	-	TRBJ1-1	CASSPGGRNTEAFF	TGTGCCAGCAGCCCCGGGGGCCGAAACACTGAAGCTTTCTTT
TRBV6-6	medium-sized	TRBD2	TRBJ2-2	CASSYLLAGNTGELFF	TGTGCCAGCAGTTACTTGCTAGCGGGAAACACCGGGGAGCTGTTTTTT
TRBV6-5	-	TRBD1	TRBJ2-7	CASSYSVGTGIREQYF	TGTGCCAGCAGTTACTCGGTGGGGACAGGGATACGCGAGCAGTACTTC
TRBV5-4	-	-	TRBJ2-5	CASSRRESDEQYF	TGTGCCAGCAGCCGCCGGGAGAGCGATGAGCAGTACTTC
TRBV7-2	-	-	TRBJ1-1	CASSLAPGAHQNTEAFF	TGTGCCAGCAGCTTAGCGCCAGGGGCCCACCAGAACACTGAAGCTTTCTTT
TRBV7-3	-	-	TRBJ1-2	CASSPGPATYGYTF	TGTGCCAGCAGCCCCGGACCGGCCACCTATGGCTACACCTTC
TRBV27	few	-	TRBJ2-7	CASSLTRTYEQYF	TGTGCCAGCAGTTTAACTAGAACATACGAGCAGTACTTC
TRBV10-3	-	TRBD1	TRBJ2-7	CAIGTGTGGYEQYF	TGTGCCATCGGCACCGGGACAGGGGGCTACGAGCAGTACTTC
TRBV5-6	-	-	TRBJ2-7	CASSLRYEQYF	TGTGCCAGCAGCTTGAGGTACGAGCAGTACTTC
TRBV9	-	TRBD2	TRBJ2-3	CASSEGLGTDTQYF	TGTGCCAGCAGCGAAGGACTAGGCACAGATACGCAGTATTTT
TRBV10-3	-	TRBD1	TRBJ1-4	CAISRGEGEKLFF	TGTGCCATCAGCAGGGGGGAGGGTGAAAAACTGTTTTTT
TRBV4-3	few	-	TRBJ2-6	CASSPSGPGAVSGANVLTF	TGCGCCAGCAGCCCCTCGGGGCCAGGGGCGGTCTCTGGGGCCAACGTCCTGACTTTC
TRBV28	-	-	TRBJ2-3	CASSFIDGSSGTQYF	TGTGCCAGCAGTTTTATAGATGGGTCCTCTGGTACGCAGTATTTT
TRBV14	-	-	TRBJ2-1	CASSQARVFSYNEQFF	TGTGCCAGCAGCCAAGCTAGGGTATTCTCCTACAATGAGCAGTTCTTC
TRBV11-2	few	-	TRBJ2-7	CASGHSPPFFYEQYF	TGTGCCAGCGGACACTCCCCACCCTTTTTCTACGAGCAGTACTTC
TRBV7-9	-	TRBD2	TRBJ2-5	CASSPPAGGSGETQYF	TGTGCCAGTAGCCCCCCGGCGGGGGGGAGTGGGGAGACCCAGTACTTC
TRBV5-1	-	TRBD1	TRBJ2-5	CASSSPGVGGVETQYF	TGCGCCAGCAGCTCCCCGGGCGTAGGGGGCGTGGAGACCCAGTACTTC